Listed below are T cell receptor beta chains from one sample, sequenced in a study of T cells in Graves' hyperthyroidism and ophthalmopathy. MiXCR, applied by TCRdb to the multiplex PCR reads, yields one record per CDR3 protein. The table lists more than 350,000 distinct CDR3 sequences, about 15% of them singletons, with 32% in the top ten. Input material: blood. These TCRs come from a woman in her 30s with Graves' hyperthyroidism. CDR3s include the opening cysteine and the closing phenylalanine or tryptophan. Fields, in order: J gene, clone size, D gene, V gene, CDR3 DNA, CDR3 protein. D genes are given only for firm matches. Size values are once, few and many counts, or a class for expanded clones, and some rows have none.

j_call: TRBJ2-5
clone_size: -
d_call: -
v_call: TRBV18
cdr3_nt: TGTGCCAGCTCACCACAGGAAGGGATAGTTCAAGAGACCCAGTACTTC
cdr3_aa: CASSPQEGIVQETQYF

j_call: TRBJ2-5
clone_size: few
d_call: -
v_call: TRBV11-2
cdr3_nt: TGTGCCAGCAGCCCCGGGGCTAGAGTAGAGACCCAGTACTTC
cdr3_aa: CASSPGARVETQYF

j_call: TRBJ2-2
clone_size: -
d_call: -
v_call: TRBV2
cdr3_nt: TGTGCCAGCAGTGAAGCGGGGTCGAACACCGGGGAGCTGTTTTTT
cdr3_aa: CASSEAGSNTGELFF

j_call: TRBJ2-3
clone_size: few
d_call: -
v_call: TRBV25-1
cdr3_nt: TGCGCCAGCAGTGAATCGGCGGGCCTTAGCACAGATACGCAGTATTTT
cdr3_aa: CASSESAGLSTDTQYF

j_call: TRBJ2-3
clone_size: many
d_call: TRBD1
v_call: TRBV28
cdr3_nt: TGTGCCAGCAGTATTCAGGGGGCGGGAACAGATACGCAGTATTTT
cdr3_aa: CASSIQGAGTDTQYF

j_call: TRBJ2-5
clone_size: few
d_call: TRBD1
v_call: TRBV4-2
cdr3_nt: TGTGCCAGCAGCCAAATACAACAGGGGGCTGCCGAGACCCAGTACTTC
cdr3_aa: CASSQIQQGAAETQYF

j_call: TRBJ2-1
clone_size: few
d_call: TRBD2
v_call: TRBV5-1
cdr3_nt: TGCGCCAGCAGCACGGGACTAGCGGGAGGGGATGAGCAGTTCTTC
cdr3_aa: CASSTGLAGGDEQFF

j_call: TRBJ2-1
clone_size: few
d_call: TRBD1
v_call: TRBV5-1
cdr3_nt: TGCGCCAGCAGCTTGGCGGACAGGACATACAATGAGCAGTTCTTC
cdr3_aa: CASSLADRTYNEQFF

j_call: TRBJ2-7
clone_size: many
d_call: -
v_call: TRBV28
cdr3_nt: TGTGCCAGCAGTTTTTCCGGGGCCGGAGCCTACGAGCAGTACTTC
cdr3_aa: CASSFSGAGAYEQYF

j_call: TRBJ2-7
clone_size: -
d_call: -
v_call: TRBV12-3/TRBV12-4
cdr3_nt: TGTGCCAGCAGTTACCAGGACGGAGGCGAGCAGTACTTC
cdr3_aa: CASSYQDGGEQYF

j_call: TRBJ2-7
clone_size: few
d_call: TRBD1
v_call: TRBV6-2/TRBV6-3
cdr3_nt: TGTGCCAGCAGCCGCGGACAGGGCCCCCTACGCGAGCAGTACTTC
cdr3_aa: CASSRGQGPLREQYF

j_call: TRBJ2-5
clone_size: few
d_call: TRBD2
v_call: TRBV3-1
cdr3_nt: TGTGCCAGCAGCCAAACTATGGGACTAGCGGAAAACTTC
cdr3_aa: CASSQTMGLAENF

j_call: TRBJ1-4
clone_size: -
d_call: -
v_call: TRBV19
cdr3_nt: TGTGCCAGTAGTATTACGGGTTTTGAAAAACTGTTTTTT
cdr3_aa: CASSITGFEKLFF

j_call: TRBJ1-1
clone_size: many
d_call: -
v_call: TRBV3-1
cdr3_nt: TGTGCCAGCAGCCATACTGGGGTGGGCACTGAAGCTTTCTTT
cdr3_aa: CASSHTGVGTEAFF

j_call: TRBJ1-2
clone_size: many
d_call: -
v_call: TRBV5-1
cdr3_nt: TGCGCCAGCAGCTTGGGCGGATACTATGGCTACACCTTC
cdr3_aa: CASSLGGYYGYTF

j_call: TRBJ2-7
clone_size: many
d_call: TRBD2
v_call: TRBV27
cdr3_nt: TGTGCCAGCAGTTCAAGGCGGGGGGGCGCCTACGAGCAGTACTTC
cdr3_aa: CASSSRRGGAYEQYF

j_call: TRBJ1-5
clone_size: few
d_call: -
v_call: TRBV28
cdr3_nt: TGTGCCAGCGGTTTACTGCCCCGGGGGCCCCAGCATTTT
cdr3_aa: CASGLLPRGPQHF

j_call: TRBJ2-3
clone_size: many
d_call: -
v_call: TRBV2
cdr3_nt: TGTGCCAGCAGACTGGACGGATACAGGGATACGCAGTATTTT
cdr3_aa: CASRLDGYRDTQYF

j_call: TRBJ2-1
clone_size: -
d_call: TRBD2
v_call: TRBV28
cdr3_nt: TGTGCCAGCAGTTTGAGGGGACTAGCGGGGCGCGATGAGCAGTTCTTC
cdr3_aa: CASSLRGLAGRDEQFF

j_call: TRBJ1-4
clone_size: -
d_call: -
v_call: TRBV7-9
cdr3_nt: TGTGCCAGCAGCTTAACGGACGCAACTAATGAAAAACTGTTTTTT
cdr3_aa: CASSLTDATNEKLFF

j_call: TRBJ2-3
clone_size: many
d_call: -
v_call: TRBV5-5
cdr3_nt: TGTGCCAGCAGGTTGGGCCTCAGCACAGATACGCAGTATTTT
cdr3_aa: CASRLGLSTDTQYF

j_call: TRBJ1-1
clone_size: once
d_call: -
v_call: TRBV6-1
cdr3_nt: TGTGCCAGCAGTGAACCCGGGATTCCTCGGAAGGGGAACACTGAAGCTTTCTTT
cdr3_aa: CASSEPGIPRKGNTEAFF

j_call: TRBJ2-3
clone_size: many
d_call: -
v_call: TRBV2
cdr3_nt: TGTGCCAGCAGTGACAGGATCACAGATACGCAGTATTTT
cdr3_aa: CASSDRITDTQYF

j_call: TRBJ1-2
clone_size: many
d_call: -
v_call: TRBV28
cdr3_nt: TGTGCCAGCAGTCTCGGGGGGGGCTTGGATGGCTACACCTTC
cdr3_aa: CASSLGGGLDGYTF

j_call: TRBJ1-5
clone_size: -
d_call: -
v_call: TRBV4-1
cdr3_nt: TGCGCCAGCAGCCAAGACAGTCTCGGGCGACAGCCCCAGCATTTT
cdr3_aa: CASSQDSLGRQPQHF

j_call: TRBJ2-3
clone_size: many
d_call: TRBD2
v_call: TRBV12-3/TRBV12-4
cdr3_nt: TGTGCCAGCAGTTCACACAGAAGCGGGGGGCCAGATACGCAGTATTTT
cdr3_aa: CASSSHRSGGPDTQYF

j_call: TRBJ2-7
clone_size: many
d_call: TRBD2
v_call: TRBV10-3
cdr3_nt: TGTGCCATCAGTGAGCCCCGACTAGCGGAGTCCTACGAGCAGTACTTC
cdr3_aa: CAISEPRLAESYEQYF